The clone carrying this T cell receptor beta chain showed up just a few times. This sample was included in a study of Graves' ophthalmopathy and Graves' hyperthyroidism. Trimming pared 5 bases from V and 0 bases from J, leaving 14 bases between. The length of the CDR3 is 15 residues. CDR1 is SGHNT and CDR2 is YENEEA in the germline V gene. The TCR beta CDR3 regions underwent amplification from RNA transcripts. Following a first-round RT-PCR that used HTBI primers, a second-round multiplex PCR was carried out. Using its own MiXCR run on the multiplex PCR reads, TCRdb lists one record per CDR3 protein. Among about 210,000 distinct CDR3 sequences listed, around 28% were seen once. A volume of 8 to 10 ml of fresh peripheral blood supplied the PBMCs.

This sequence was found in a man between 45 and 60 years old with Graves' ophthalmopathy. V usage is TRBV11-3 and J usage is TRBJ2-7, with D possibly TRBD1 on 6 matching bases. Sequencing was done on a sample of peripheral blood. DNA for the CDR3: TGTGCCAGCAGCACGCGACAGGAAGCCTCCTACGAGCAGTACTTC. It yields the protein CASSTRQEASYEQYF.